The rows below give T cell receptor beta chains drawn from one sample of a study of cytomegalovirus exposure and HLA in healthy donors. This table comes from immunoSEQ multiplex PCR, and its TCRdb copy is limited to in-frame clones, with some not included. The table lists around 150,000 clones, 60% to 80% of them singletons. Sequenced material: PBMCs. The source is a male donor in good health and CMV-seronegative. The CDR3 runs from the conserved cysteine through the conserved F or W. A D gene is named only where the DNA matches it firmly. Size values are once, few and many counts, or a class for expanded clones, and some rows have none.

J: TRBJ2-5; size: .; V: TRBV4-2; D: TRBD2; DNA: TGTGCCAGCAGCCAGCCCACTAGCGGGGCGATAGAGACCCAGTACTTC; CDR3: CASSQPTSGAIETQYF
J: TRBJ1-1; size: few; V: TRBV4-2; D: .; DNA: TGTGCCAGCAGCCAAGCAGGTGGGGGGGACACTGAAGCTTTCTTT; CDR3: CASSQAGGGDTEAFF
J: TRBJ2-2; size: .; V: TRBV28; D: .; DNA: TGTGCCAGCAGTCAGGGAGGGGAGCTGTTTTTT; CDR3: CASSQGGELFF
J: TRBJ2-1; size: .; V: TRBV5-1; D: TRBD2; DNA: TGCGCCAGCAGCACAGGGACTAGCGGGGCTTACAATGAGCAGTTCTTC; CDR3: CASSTGTSGAYNEQFF
J: TRBJ1-2; size: .; V: TRBV7-2; D: .; DNA: TGTGCCAGCAGCGATCCGGGGAACTATGGCTACACCTTC; CDR3: CASSDPGNYGYTF
J: TRBJ2-5; size: few; V: TRBV6-6; D: TRBD2; DNA: TGTGCCAGCAGTTCCACGACTAGCGGAGGGGGTAAGACCCAGTACTTC; CDR3: CASSSTTSGGGKTQYF
J: TRBJ2-3; size: .; V: TRBV4-3; D: .; DNA: TGCGCCAGCAGCCAAGATACGGCGGGCTATACGCAGTATTTT; CDR3: CASSQDTAGYTQYF
J: TRBJ2-5; size: .; V: TRBV6-1; D: TRBD2; DNA: TGTGCCAGCAGTGAACAGCGGGGGGGAAGGGAGCAGTACTTC; CDR3: CASSEQRGGREQYF
J: TRBJ2-7; size: .; V: TRBV7-9; D: TRBD2; DNA: TGTGCCAGCAGCGTTAGCGGGAGGGCCTACGAGCAGTACTTC; CDR3: CASSVSGRAYEQYF
J: TRBJ2-7; size: .; V: TRBV18; D: .; DNA: TGTGCCAGCTCACCCCTCGGGGAGGCCTACGAGCAGTACTTC; CDR3: CASSPLGEAYEQYF
J: TRBJ2-2; size: .; V: TRBV2; D: .; DNA: TGTGCCAGCAGTGAAGACGGGGGATCAATTACCGGGGAGCTGTTTTTT; CDR3: CASSEDGGSITGELFF
J: TRBJ1-1; size: .; V: TRBV5-1; D: .; DNA: TGCGCCAGCAGCTCGGACACTGAAGCTTTCTTT; CDR3: CASSSDTEAFF
J: TRBJ1-1; size: .; V: TRBV4-1; D: TRBD1; DNA: TGCGCCAGCAGCCCTCGGGACAGGGGCGGGAACACTGAAGCTTTCTTT; CDR3: CASSPRDRGGNTEAFF
J: TRBJ1-5; size: once; V: TRBV18; D: TRBD1; DNA: TGTGCCAGCTCACCACCTGGGACAGGCAATCAGCCCCAGCATTTT; CDR3: CASSPPGTGNQPQHF
J: TRBJ1-5; size: .; V: TRBV7-9; D: TRBD1; DNA: TGTGCCAGCAGCTTCGGGACAGGGATACAGCCCCAGCATTTT; CDR3: CASSFGTGIQPQHF
J: TRBJ2-7; size: many; V: TRBV18; D: .; DNA: TGTGCCAGCTCACCACCGGCTAGCGCTGCCTACGAGCAGTACTTC; CDR3: CASSPPASAAYEQYF
J: TRBJ1-2; size: .; V: TRBV7-9; D: .; DNA: TGTGCCAGCAGCCAATATGGCTACACCTTC; CDR3: CASSQYGYTF
J: TRBJ1-1; size: .; V: TRBV7-9; D: .; DNA: TGTGCCAGCAGCCCCCGTAGCGACACTGAAGCTTTCTTT; CDR3: CASSPRSDTEAFF
J: TRBJ2-7; size: .; V: TRBV5-1; D: TRBD1; DNA: TGCGCCAGCAGCTTGCGGCAGGGGGAAAACTACGAGCAGTACTTC; CDR3: CASSLRQGENYEQYF
J: TRBJ1-4; size: .; V: TRBV4-3; D: TRBD1; DNA: TGCGCCAGCAGCCAAGAGGACAGGGGGCGTGAAAAACTGTTTTTT; CDR3: CASSQEDRGREKLFF
J: TRBJ2-1; size: once; V: TRBV19; D: TRBD1; DNA: TGTGCCAGTAGTATAGAGCAGGGGGTTTACAATGAGCAGTTCTTC; CDR3: CASSIEQGVYNEQFF
J: TRBJ1-3; size: .; V: TRBV4-1; D: .; DNA: TGCGCCAGCAGCCAAAAACAGGGACGCTCTGGAAACACCATATATTTT; CDR3: CASSQKQGRSGNTIYF
J: TRBJ1-3; size: .; V: TRBV6-1; D: .; DNA: TGTGCCAGCAGTTCGACAGGCTCTGGAAACACCATATATTTT; CDR3: CASSSTGSGNTIYF
J: TRBJ1-3; size: .; V: TRBV9; D: .; DNA: TGTGCCAGCAGCGTAGCTAGGGGCTCTGGAAACACCATATATTTT; CDR3: CASSVARGSGNTIYF